This TCR beta chain was documented in a study of T cell changes during pregnancy in multiple sclerosis. Here immunoSEQ multiplex PCR was the method, and the copy in TCRdb shows in-frame clones only, minus some. This sample has almost 50,000 clones, with 92% found just once. The germline gives CDR1 SEHNR, CDR2 FQNEAQ (reference sequence). Losses at the gene ends were 1 base for V and 2 bases for J; bases not matched to a gene: 3. The CDR3 runs 15 residues. The chain combines TRBV7-9 with TRBJ2-5; 8 bases are shared with TRBD2. The source of this sequence is a female donor with multiple sclerosis, enrolled in a pregnancy study. This sample comprised peripheral blood, obtained after pregnancy. CDR3 nucleotides: TGTGCCAGCAGCTTAGATTCGGGGGGGCAAGAGACCCAGTACTTC. Protein: CASSLDSGGQETQYF.